These T cell receptor beta chains were read from a single sample in a study of CD8 T cells in ankylosing spondylitis. TCRdb used MiXCR to reprocess the 5' RACE reads, holding one entry per CDR3 protein. This table holds 250,000 to 300,000 distinct CDR3 sequences, 15% to 20% found once. The sample taken for sequencing was blood, either unsorted or a sorted T cell fraction (not recorded which). The receptors come from a male donor with ankylosing spondylitis or in good health (not recorded which). Each CDR3 is given with its conserved first and last residue. The D gene is left open where the match is weak. Not every row has a clone size; where given, it reads once, few, many or a size class.

J gene | D gene | clone size | V gene | CDR3 DNA | CDR3 protein
TRBJ2-6 | TRBD1 | few | TRBV29-1 | TGCAGCGCTGCAGAGGGGGCCTCTGGGGCCAACGTCCTGACTTTC | CSAAEGASGANVLTF
TRBJ1-5 | TRBD1 | few | TRBV3-1 | TGTGCCAGCAGCCGATCTCGACAGGGTGGTCAGCCCCAGCATTTT | CASSRSRQGGQPQHF
TRBJ2-2 | - | few | TRBV11-2 | TGTGCCAGCAGCTTAACCACAACGAACACCGGGGAGCTGTTTTTT | CASSLTTTNTGELFF
TRBJ1-5 | - | few | TRBV5-1 | TGCGCCAGCAGCCCGCGGGGGACTGGCAATCAGCCCCAGCATTTT | CASSPRGTGNQPQHF
TRBJ2-1 | - | - | TRBV12-3/TRBV12-4 | TGTACCAGTCACTGGCGCGGTTACTACAATGAGCAGTTCTTC | CTSHWRGYYNEQFF
TRBJ2-3 | - | - | TRBV7-2 | TGTGCCAGCAGCTTAGCCCTCCTCGGACGTGCTAGCACAGATACGCAGTATTTT | CASSLALLGRASTDTQYF
TRBJ2-3 | TRBD2 | few | TRBV27 | TGTGCCAGCAGTTTGGGCGGGAGGTTGACAGATACGCAGTATTTT | CASSLGGRLTDTQYF
TRBJ2-1 | - | few | TRBV12-3/TRBV12-4 | TGTGCCAGCATGACTCTTAATGAGCAGTTCTTC | CASMTLNEQFF
TRBJ2-2 | - | - | TRBV7-3 | TGTGCCAGCAGCTTATATCCCGGGGAGCTGTTTTTT | CASSLYPGELFF
TRBJ1-2 | TRBD1 | - | TRBV11-2 | TGTGCCAGCAGCCCGGGACAGGATCGGGGCTACACCTTC | CASSPGQDRGYTF
TRBJ1-1 | - | many | TRBV6-1 | TGTGCCAGCAGATCCATTGCCAGGGTGAACACTGAAGCTTTCTTT | CASRSIARVNTEAFF
TRBJ2-1 | TRBD2 | few | TRBV19 | TGTGCCAGTAGTAATCGACTAGCGGGAGGGGCGAATGAGCAGTTCTTC | CASSNRLAGGANEQFF
TRBJ2-2 | - | - | TRBV6-6 | TGTGCCAGCAGTTACGCGGTGACCGGGGAGCTGTTTTTT | CASSYAVTGELFF
TRBJ2-1 | - | - | TRBV7-9 | TGTGCCAGCAGCTTATCGGCTAGCGATCACAATGAGCAGTTCTTC | CASSLSASDHNEQFF
TRBJ1-2 | - | many | TRBV7-8 | TGTGCCAGCAGCTTAGACAGATTCGGCTACACCTTC | CASSLDRFGYTF
TRBJ2-3 | TRBD2 | - | TRBV20-1 | TGCAGTGCTGGATACAGCGGGAGTGATACGCAGTATTTT | CSAGYSGSDTQYF
TRBJ2-2 | - | - | TRBV12-3/TRBV12-4 | TGTGCCAGCAGTTGGGCGGACACCGGGGAGCTGTTTTTT | CASSWADTGELFF
TRBJ1-1 | - | - | TRBV2 | TGTGCCAGCCTGACAGGCCCGCAGGTGGGCACTGAAGCTTTCTTT | CASLTGPQVGTEAFF
TRBJ1-1 | - | - | TRBV5-1 | TGCGCCAGCAGAACCGGGCCTATGAACACTGAAGCTTTCTTT | CASRTGPMNTEAFF
TRBJ2-3 | - | many | TRBV5-1 | TGCGCCAGCGGAGACCTCACGTCGGCAGATACGCAGTATTTT | CASGDLTSADTQYF
TRBJ2-1 | - | - | TRBV27 | TGTGCCAGCAGTTATCCGTCTTGGAATGAGCAGTTCTTC | CASSYPSWNEQFF
TRBJ2-5 | - | few | TRBV29-1 | TGCAGCGTTGAATCTCTGTCCGAGTCCCAAGGGACCCAGTACTTC | CSVESLSESQGTQYF
TRBJ2-1 | TRBD1 | - | TRBV5-5 | TGTGCCAGCAGCGCAGGGACAGAGGCCTACAATGAGCGGTTCTTC | CASSAGTEAYNERFF
TRBJ1-4 | - | few | TRBV20-1 | TGCAGTGCACATTTCTCAGGGGCGAGTAGAACTAATGAAAAACTGTTTTTT | CSAHFSGASRTNEKLFF